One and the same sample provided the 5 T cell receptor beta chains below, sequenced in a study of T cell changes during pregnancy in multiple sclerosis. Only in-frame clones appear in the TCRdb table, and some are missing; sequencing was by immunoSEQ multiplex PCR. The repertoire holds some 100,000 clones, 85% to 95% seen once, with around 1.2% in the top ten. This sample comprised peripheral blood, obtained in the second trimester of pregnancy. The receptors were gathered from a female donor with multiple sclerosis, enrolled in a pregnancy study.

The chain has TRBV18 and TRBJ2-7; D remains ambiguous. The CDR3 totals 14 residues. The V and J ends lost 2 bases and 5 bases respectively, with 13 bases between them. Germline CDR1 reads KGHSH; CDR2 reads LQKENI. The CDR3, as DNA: TGTGCCAGCTCACCAAGGCCTAGTTCAAACGAGCAGTACTTC. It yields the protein CASSPRPSSNEQYF.

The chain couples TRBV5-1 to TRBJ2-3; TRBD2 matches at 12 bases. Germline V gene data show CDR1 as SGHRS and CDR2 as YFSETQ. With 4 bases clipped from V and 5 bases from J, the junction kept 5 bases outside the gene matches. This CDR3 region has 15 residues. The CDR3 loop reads CASSILAGGRDTQYF. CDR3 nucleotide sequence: TGCGCCAGCAGCATACTAGCGGGAGGAAGAGATACGCAGTATTTT.

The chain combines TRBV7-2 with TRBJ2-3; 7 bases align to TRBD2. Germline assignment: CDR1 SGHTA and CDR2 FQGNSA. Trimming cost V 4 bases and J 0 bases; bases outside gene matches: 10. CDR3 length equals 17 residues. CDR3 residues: CASSSRRTRGSTDTQYF. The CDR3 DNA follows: TGTGCCAGCAGCTCCCGTCGTACGCGGGGGAGCACAGATACGCAGTATTTT.

The CDR3 loop is CASSRLNEQFF. CDR3 bases: TGTGCCAGTAGTAGACTCAATGAGCAGTTCTTC. This chain joins TRBV19 and TRBJ2-1; D unresolved. Trimming took off 4 bases at V and 6 bases at J, with 4 bases between the two ends. Germline V gene data show CDR1 as LNHDA and CDR2 as SQIVND (reference sequence). The CDR3 runs to 11 residues.

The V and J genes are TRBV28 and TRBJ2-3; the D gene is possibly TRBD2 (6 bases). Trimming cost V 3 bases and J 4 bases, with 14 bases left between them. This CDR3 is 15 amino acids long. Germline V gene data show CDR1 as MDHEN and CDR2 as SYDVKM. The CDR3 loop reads CASSLRGPAADTQYF. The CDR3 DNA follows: TGTGCCAGCAGTTTGCGGGGACCAGCGGCAGATACGCAGTATTTT.